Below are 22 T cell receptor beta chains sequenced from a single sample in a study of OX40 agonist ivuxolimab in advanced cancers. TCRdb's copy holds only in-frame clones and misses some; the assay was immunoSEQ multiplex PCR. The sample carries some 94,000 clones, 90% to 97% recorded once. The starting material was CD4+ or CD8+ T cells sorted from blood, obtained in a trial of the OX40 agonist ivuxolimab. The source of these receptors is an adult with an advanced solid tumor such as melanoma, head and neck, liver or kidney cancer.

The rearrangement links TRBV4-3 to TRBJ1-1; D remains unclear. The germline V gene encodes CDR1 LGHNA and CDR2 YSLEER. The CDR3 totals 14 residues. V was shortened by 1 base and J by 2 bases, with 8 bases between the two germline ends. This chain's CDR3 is CASSQAIINTEAFF. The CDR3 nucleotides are TGCGCCAGCAGCCAAGCAATTATAAACACTGAAGCTTTCTTT.

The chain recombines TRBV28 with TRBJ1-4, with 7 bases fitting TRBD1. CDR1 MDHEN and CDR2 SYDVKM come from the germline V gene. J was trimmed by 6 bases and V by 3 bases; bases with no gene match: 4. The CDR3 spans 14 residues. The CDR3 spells CASSLRGGDEKLFF. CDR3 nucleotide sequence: TGTGCCAGCAGTTTGCGAGGGGGCGATGAAAAACTGTTTTTT.

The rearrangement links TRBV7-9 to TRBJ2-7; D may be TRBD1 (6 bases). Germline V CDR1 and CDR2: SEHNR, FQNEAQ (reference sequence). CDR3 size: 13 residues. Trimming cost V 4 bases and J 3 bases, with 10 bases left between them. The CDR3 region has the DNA TGTGCCAGCAGCTCCGTGGACAGCTACGAGCAGTACTTC. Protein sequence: CASSSVDSYEQYF.

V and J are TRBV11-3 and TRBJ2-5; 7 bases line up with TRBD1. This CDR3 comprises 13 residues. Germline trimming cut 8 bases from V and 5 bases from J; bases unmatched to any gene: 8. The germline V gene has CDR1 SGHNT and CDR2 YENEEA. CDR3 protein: CASGVTGLETQYF. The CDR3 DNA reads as TGTGCCAGCGGAGTGACAGGGTTGGAGACCCAGTACTTC.

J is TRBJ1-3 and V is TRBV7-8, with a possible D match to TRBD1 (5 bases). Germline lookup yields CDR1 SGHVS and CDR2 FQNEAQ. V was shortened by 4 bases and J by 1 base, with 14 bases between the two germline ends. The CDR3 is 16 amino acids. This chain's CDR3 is CASSSDFQGSGNTIYF. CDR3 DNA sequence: TGTGCCAGCAGCTCCGACTTTCAGGGATCTGGAAACACCATATATTTT. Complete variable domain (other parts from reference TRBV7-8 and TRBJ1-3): GAGVSQSPRYKVAKRGQDVALRCDPISGHVSLFWYQQALGQGPEFLTYFQNEAQLDKSGLPSDRFFAERPEGSVSTLKIQRTQQEDSAVYLCASSSDFQGSGNTIYFGEGSWLTVV.

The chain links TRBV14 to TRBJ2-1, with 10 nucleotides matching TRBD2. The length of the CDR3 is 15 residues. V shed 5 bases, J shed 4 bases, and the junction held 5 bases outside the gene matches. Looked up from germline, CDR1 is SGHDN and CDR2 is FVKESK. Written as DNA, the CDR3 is TGTGCCAGCAGCTACGGACTAGCGGAATACAATGAGCAGTTCTTC. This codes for CASSYGLAEYNEQFF.

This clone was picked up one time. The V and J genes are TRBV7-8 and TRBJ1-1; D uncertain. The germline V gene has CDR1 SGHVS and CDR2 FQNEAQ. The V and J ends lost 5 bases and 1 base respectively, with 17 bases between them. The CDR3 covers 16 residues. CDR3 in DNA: TGTGCCAGCAGCCTGGGAGTCGTACCCGAGAACACTGAAGCTTTCTTT. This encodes CASSLGVVPENTEAFF.

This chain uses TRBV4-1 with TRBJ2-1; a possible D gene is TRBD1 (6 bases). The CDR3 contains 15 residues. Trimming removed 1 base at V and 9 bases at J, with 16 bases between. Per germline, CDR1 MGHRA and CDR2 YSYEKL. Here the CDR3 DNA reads TGCGCCAGCAGCCAAGGCATACAGGGTCCAACTGAGCAGTTCTTC. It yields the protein CASSQGIQGPTEQFF.

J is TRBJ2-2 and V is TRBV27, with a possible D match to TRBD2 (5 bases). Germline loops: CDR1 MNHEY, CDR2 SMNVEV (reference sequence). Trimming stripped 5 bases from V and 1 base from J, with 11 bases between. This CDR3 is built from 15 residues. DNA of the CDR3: TGTGCCAGCAGTCCCTGGACTCGGAACACCGGGGAGCTGTTTTTT. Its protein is CASSPWTRNTGELFF.

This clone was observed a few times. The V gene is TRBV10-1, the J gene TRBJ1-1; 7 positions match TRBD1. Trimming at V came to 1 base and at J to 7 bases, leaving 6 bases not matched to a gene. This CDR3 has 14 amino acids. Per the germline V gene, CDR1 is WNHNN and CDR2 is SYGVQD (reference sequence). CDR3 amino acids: CASSEFTGADEAFF. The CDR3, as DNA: TGCGCCAGCAGTGAGTTCACAGGGGCCGATGAAGCTTTCTTT.

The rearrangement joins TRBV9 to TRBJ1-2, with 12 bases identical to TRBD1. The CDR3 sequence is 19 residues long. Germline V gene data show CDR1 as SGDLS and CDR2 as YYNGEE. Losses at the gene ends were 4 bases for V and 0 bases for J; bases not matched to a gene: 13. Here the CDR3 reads CASSIQGDRGRLANYGYTF. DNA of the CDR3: TGTGCCAGCAGCATACAAGGGGACAGGGGGCGTCTAGCTAACTATGGCTACACCTTC.

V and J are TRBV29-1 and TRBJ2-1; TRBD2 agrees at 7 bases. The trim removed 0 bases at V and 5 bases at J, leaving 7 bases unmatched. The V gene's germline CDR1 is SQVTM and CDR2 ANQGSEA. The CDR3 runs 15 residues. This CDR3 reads CSVEDEWLADNEQFF. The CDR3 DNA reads TGCAGCGTTGAAGATGAATGGCTAGCGGACAATGAGCAGTTCTTC.

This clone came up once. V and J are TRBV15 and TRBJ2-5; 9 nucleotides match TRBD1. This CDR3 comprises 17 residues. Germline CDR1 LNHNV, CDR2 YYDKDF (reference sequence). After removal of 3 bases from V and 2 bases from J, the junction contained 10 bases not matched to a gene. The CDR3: CATSSFTPGQGQETQYF. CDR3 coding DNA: TGTGCCACCAGCAGCTTCACTCCGGGACAGGGTCAAGAGACCCAGTACTTC. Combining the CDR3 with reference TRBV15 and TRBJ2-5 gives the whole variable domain DAMVIQNPRYQVTQFGKPVTLSCSQTLNHNVMYWYQQKSSQAPKLLFHYYDKDFNNEADTPDNFQSRRPNTSFCFLDIRSPGLGDTAMYLCATSSFTPGQGQETQYFGPGTRLLVL.

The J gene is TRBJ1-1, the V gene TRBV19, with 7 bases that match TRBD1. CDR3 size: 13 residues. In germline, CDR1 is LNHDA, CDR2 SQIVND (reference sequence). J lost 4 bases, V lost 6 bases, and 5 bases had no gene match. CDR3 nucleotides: TGTGCCAGTAGCTCAGGGGGAAGCACTGAAGCTTTCTTT. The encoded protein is CASSSGGSTEAFF.

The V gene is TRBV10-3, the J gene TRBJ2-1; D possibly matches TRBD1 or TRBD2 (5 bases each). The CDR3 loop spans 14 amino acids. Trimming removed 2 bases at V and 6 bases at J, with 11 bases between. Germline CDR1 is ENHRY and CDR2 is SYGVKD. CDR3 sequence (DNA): TGTGCCATCAGTGAGGAGGGGACCGGCAATGAGCAGTTCTTC. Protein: CAISEEGTGNEQFF.

CDR3 bases: TGTGCCAGCAGCCATCAACAGGGGGCCTCCGGGGAGCTGTTTTTT. The encoded protein is CASSHQQGASGELFF. V usage is TRBV7-9 and J usage is TRBJ2-2; 9 bases line up with TRBD1. Germline values: CDR1 SEHNR, CDR2 FQNEAQ (reference sequence). The CDR3 runs 15 residues. The J segment lost 6 bases and the V segment lost 5 bases, leaving 7 bases of the junction unmatched.

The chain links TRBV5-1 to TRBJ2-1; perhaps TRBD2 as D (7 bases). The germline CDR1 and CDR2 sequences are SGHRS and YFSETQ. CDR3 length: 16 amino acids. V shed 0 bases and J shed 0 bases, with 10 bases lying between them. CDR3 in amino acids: CASSLAGGSSYNEQFF. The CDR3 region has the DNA TGCGCCAGCAGCTTGGCGGGGGGCAGCTCCTACAATGAGCAGTTCTTC.

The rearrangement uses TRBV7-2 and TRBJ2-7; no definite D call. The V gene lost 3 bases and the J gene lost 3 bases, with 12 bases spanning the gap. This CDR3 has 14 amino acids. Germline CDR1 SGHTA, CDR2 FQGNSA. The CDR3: CASSFAGNGYEQYF. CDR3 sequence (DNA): TGTGCCAGCAGCTTCGCAGGAAACGGCTACGAGCAGTACTTC.

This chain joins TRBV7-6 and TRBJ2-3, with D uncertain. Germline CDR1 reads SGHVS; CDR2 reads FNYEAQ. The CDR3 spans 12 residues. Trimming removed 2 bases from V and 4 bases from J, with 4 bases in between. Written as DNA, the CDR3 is TGTGCCAGCAGCTTAAGTTCAGATACGCAGTATTTT. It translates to CASSLSSDTQYF.

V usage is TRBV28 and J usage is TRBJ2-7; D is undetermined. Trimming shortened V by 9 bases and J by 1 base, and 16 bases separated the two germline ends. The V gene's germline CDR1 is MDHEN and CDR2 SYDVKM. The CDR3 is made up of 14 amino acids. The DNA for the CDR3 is TGTGCCAGTGATACTAATGTTAAGTCCTACGAGCAGTACTTC. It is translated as CASDTNVKSYEQYF. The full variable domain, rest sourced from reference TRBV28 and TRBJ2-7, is DVKVTQSSRYLVKRTGEKVFLECVQDMDHENMFWYRQDPGLGLRLIYFSYDVKMKEKGDIPEGYSVSREKKERFSLILESASTNQTSMYLCASDTNVKSYEQYFGPGTRLTVT.

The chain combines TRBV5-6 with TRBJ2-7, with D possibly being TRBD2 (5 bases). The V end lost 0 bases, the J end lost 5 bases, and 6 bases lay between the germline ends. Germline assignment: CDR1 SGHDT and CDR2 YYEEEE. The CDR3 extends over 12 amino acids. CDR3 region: CASSLVGDEQYF. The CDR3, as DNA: TGTGCCAGCAGCTTGGTGGGAGACGAGCAGTACTTC.

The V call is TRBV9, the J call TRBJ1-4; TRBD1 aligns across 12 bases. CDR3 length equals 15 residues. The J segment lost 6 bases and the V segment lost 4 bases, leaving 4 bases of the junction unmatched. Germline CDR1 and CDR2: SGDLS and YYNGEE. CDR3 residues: CASSPRDRGHEKLFF. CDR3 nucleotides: TGTGCCAGCAGCCCTCGGGACAGGGGGCATGAAAAACTGTTTTTT.